This T cell receptor beta chain originates from a study of quantifying T cell responses using KT2 cells. The overall study: RNA was reverse transcribed with TCR alpha and beta constant-region primers. Under optimum conditions, T4 ligation efficiency was estimated at more than 10%.

Known numbers of the T cell clone KT2 were added to PBMC. This clonotype occurred many times. Its antigen is not known. The cDNA 3' end received a ligated oligonucleotide with a UMI. First-round PCR used about 4 cycles and beta primers RC1.1 and RC1.2 covering TRBC1 and TRBC2. TCR alpha and beta chains were handled separately starting at the second PCR. TCRdb recomputed calls from the UMI-ligation and nested PCR reads with MiXCR, one row per CDR3 protein. The sample contains some 41,000 distinct CDR3 sequences, approximately 15% of which appear only once. Germline CDR1 is SGHRS and CDR2 is YFSETQ. J gave up 3 bases and V 0 bases, and 7 bases lay outside the gene matches. The CDR3 length is 16 residues. Study outcomes and limitations: KT2 clone alpha and beta sequence counts scaled linearly with input KT2 cell number.

The source material was PBMCs spiked with cells of the T cell clone KT2. The TCR originated in a human donor. The gene calls are TRBV5-1 and TRBJ2-3, with 7 bases identical to TRBD2. CDR3 in DNA: TGCGCCAGCAGCTTGGGTCACGGCGGGGGAACAGATACGCAGTATTTT. Translating gives CASSLGHGGGTDTQYF. Based on the CDR3 plus reference TRBV5-1 and TRBJ2-3, the full variable domain is KAGVTQTPRYLIKTRGQQVTLSCSPISGHRSVSWYQQTPGQGLQFLFEYFSETQRNKGNFPGRFSGRQFSNSRSEMNVSTLELGDSALYLCASSLGHGGGTDTQYFGPGTRLTVL.